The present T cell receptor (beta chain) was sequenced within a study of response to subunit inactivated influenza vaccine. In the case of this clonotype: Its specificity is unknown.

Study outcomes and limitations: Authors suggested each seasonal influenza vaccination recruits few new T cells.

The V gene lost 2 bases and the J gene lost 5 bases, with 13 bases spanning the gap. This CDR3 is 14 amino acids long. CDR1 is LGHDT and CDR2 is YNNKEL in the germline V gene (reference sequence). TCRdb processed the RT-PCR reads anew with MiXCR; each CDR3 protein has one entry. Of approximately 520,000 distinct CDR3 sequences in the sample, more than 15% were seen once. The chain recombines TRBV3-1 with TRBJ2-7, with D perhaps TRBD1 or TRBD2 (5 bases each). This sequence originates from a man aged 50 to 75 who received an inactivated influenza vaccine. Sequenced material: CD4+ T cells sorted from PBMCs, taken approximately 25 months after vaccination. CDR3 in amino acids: CASSQNTRGHEQYF. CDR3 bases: TGTGCCAGCAGCCAAAACACTCGGGGCCACGAGCAGTACTTC.